Included here is one T cell receptor (beta chain) sequence, with context. The data stem from a study of blood T cell repertoires in COVID-19. Study overall: Nucleic acid was either cDNA or gDNA, and it came from T cells, B-cell-depleted T cells, or PBMCs.

CDR1 and CDR2 (germline): MDHEN, SYDVKM. CDR3 length: 16 amino acids. Trimming at V came to 6 bases and at J to 1 base, leaving 5 bases not matched to a gene. Some clones are missing from TCRdb's copy, which holds only in-frame ones; the method was immunoSEQ multiplex PCR. The profile shows approximately 240,000 clones, roughly 87% of them singletons. Adults between about 18 and 95 years of age took part from some 25 US areas. Sequenced material: PBMCs or T cells enriched from blood (not recorded which). This TCR derives from a woman aged 30 to 39 with acute COVID-19. V and J are TRBV28 and TRBJ2-3; 12 bases are a match to TRBD2. CDR3 region: CASSQRLAGGTDTQYF. CDR3 DNA: TGTGCCAGCAGCCAGAGACTAGCGGGGGGCACAGATACGCAGTATTTT.